Below, one T cell receptor beta chain is given with its context. Its antigen is as yet unknown. CD8+ and CD4+ blood T cells underwent TCR beta sequencing. Negative isolation yielded the CD8+ and CD4+ T cells, while FACS enriched the TEMRA cells. V shed 7 bases and J shed 3 bases, with 7 bases lying between them. Germline CDR1 is SGHRS and CDR2 is YFSETQ. CDR3 length: 12 amino acids. The sample belongs to a study of CD8 T cells in Susac syndrome. Study-level results: In its TCR sequencing and HLA analysis, the study acknowledged that the number of individuals was relatively small.

A quantity of about 0.5 to 1 ug RNA underwent reverse transcription using random hexamers. TCR beta CDR3 was amplified by immunoSEQ covering 54 Vbeta and 13 Jbeta. TCRdb itself ran the immunoSEQ multiplex PCR reads through MiXCR, one entry per CDR3 protein. The sample yields fewer than 150,000 distinct CDR3 sequences, about 90% seen once. J is TRBJ2-2 and V is TRBV5-1, with D uncertain. The origin of this receptor is a human donor with multiple sclerosis. Input material: CD8+ T cells from PBMCs. The CDR3 DNA reads as TGCGCCAGCGGAAGGGACACCGGGGAGCTGTTTTTT. As protein: CASGRDTGELFF.